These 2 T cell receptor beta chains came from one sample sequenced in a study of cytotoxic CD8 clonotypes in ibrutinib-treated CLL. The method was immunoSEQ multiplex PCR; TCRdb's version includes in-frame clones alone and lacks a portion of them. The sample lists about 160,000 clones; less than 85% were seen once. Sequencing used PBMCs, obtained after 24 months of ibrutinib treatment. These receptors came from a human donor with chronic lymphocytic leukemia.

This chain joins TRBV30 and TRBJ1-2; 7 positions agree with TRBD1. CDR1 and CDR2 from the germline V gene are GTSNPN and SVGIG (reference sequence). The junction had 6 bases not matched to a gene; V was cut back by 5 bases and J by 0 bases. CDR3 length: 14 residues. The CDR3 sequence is CAWAGQPTNYGYTF. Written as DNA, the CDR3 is TGTGCCTGGGCGGGACAGCCGACTAACTATGGCTACACCTTC. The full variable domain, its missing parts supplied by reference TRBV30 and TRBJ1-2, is SQTIHQWPATLVQPVGSPLSLECTVEGTSNPNLYWYRQAAGRGLQLLFYSVGIGQISSEVPQNLSASRPQDRQFILSSKKLLLSDSGFYLCAWAGQPTNYGYTFGSGTRLTVV.

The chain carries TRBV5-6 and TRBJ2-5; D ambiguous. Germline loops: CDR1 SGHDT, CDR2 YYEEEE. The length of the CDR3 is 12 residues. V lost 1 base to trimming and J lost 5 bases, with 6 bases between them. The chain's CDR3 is CASSLIGETQYF. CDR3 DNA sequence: TGTGCCAGCAGCTTGATCGGGGAGACCCAGTACTTC. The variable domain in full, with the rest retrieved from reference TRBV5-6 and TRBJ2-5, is DAGVTQSPTHLIKTRGQQVTLRCSPKSGHDTVSWYQQALGQGPQFIFQYYEEEERQRGNFPDRFSGHQFPNYSSELNVNALLLGDSALYLCASSLIGETQYFGPGTRLLVL.